This T cell receptor (beta chain) derives from a study of vaccination effects on CD4 cells after COVID-19. Cells that had been cultured for 10 days were the source of isolated CD4+ T cells. Each participant was given two doses of one vaccine (BNT162b2 or mRNA-1273). This CDR3 is built from 15 residues. Trimming removed 8 bases at V and 2 bases at J, with 13 bases between. Germline V gene lookup returns CDR1 SGHAT and CDR2 FQNNGV. Here immunoSEQ multiplex PCR was the method, and the copy in TCRdb shows in-frame clones only, minus some. The sample consists of fewer than 75,000 clones, around 85% of them appearing once. As concerns this clone: The antigen remains unidentified.

The V call is TRBV11-2, the J call TRBJ2-6, with D unresolved. The sequences come from CD4+ T cells from PBMCs cultured without peptide, collected after COVID-19 vaccination. The receptor's source is a human donor who received a COVID-19 vaccine. Written as DNA, the CDR3 is TGTGCCAGCGGCAAGTCTCAGCCTGGGGCCAACGTCCTGACTTTC. This translates into CASGKSQPGANVLTF. The full variable domain, completed using reference TRBV11-2 and TRBJ2-6, is EAGVAQSPRYKIIEKRQSVAFWCNPISGHATLYWYQQILGQGPKLLIQFQNNGVVDDSQLPKDRFSAERLKGVDSTLKIQPAKLEDSAVYLCASGKSQPGANVLTFGAGSRLTVL.